Presented here are 15 T cell receptor beta chains from one specimen sequenced in a study of blood T cell repertoires in COVID-19. Assay used: immunoSEQ multiplex PCR; TCRdb lists only in-frame clones, some missing. The sample shows some 150,000 clones, 85% to 90% of them seen only once. The sample was peripheral blood. The source of these receptors is a woman aged 60-75 years with acute or convalescent COVID-19.

This rearrangement joins TRBV4-2 to TRBJ1-4; D unresolved. The CDR3 is 16 amino acids. The V gene's germline CDR1 is LGHNA and CDR2 YNFKEQ. The V end lost 0 bases, the J end lost 7 bases, and 15 bases lay between the germline ends. The CDR3 protein is CASSQEGDLRREKLFF. The DNA for the CDR3 is TGTGCCAGCAGCCAAGAGGGCGACCTAAGGCGTGAAAAACTGTTTTTT.

The chain combines TRBV7-3 with TRBJ2-1; a weak D match, TRBD1 (6 bases). V was pared by 5 bases and J by 4 bases, with 12 bases between. The CDR3 totals 14 residues. Germline V gene lookup returns CDR1 SGHTA and CDR2 FQGTGA. CDR3 loop: CASSPRQGYNEQFF. The CDR3 DNA sequence: TGTGCCAGCAGCCCCCGGCAGGGGTACAATGAGCAGTTCTTC.

This clone is a singleton in its sample. The chain carries TRBV4-1 and TRBJ1-4; no firm D call. V was cut by 2 bases and J by 8 bases, with 12 bases left in between. The CDR3 totals 14 residues. The germline V gene encodes CDR1 MGHRA and CDR2 YSYEKL. For the CDR3, the DNA is TGCGCCAGCAGCCAACTCCACCAGATAGAAAAACTGTTTTTT. Its protein is CASSQLHQIEKLFF.

The chain employs TRBV5-1 and TRBJ2-1, with TRBD1 identical over 9 bases. CDR1 is SGHRS and CDR2 is YFSETQ in the germline V gene. The CDR3 spans 15 residues. Trimming took 2 bases from V and 7 from J; bases not matched to a gene: 7. The CDR3 bases are TGCGCCAGCAGCTTACCCGGGACAGGGACGAATGAGCAGTTCTTC. This sequence encodes CASSLPGTGTNEQFF.

The rearrangement links TRBV18 to TRBJ1-2, with TRBD1 matching over 8 bases. The CDR3 sequence is 19 residues long. V shed 3 bases, J shed 0 bases, and the junction held 15 bases outside the gene matches. Germline V gene sequence: CDR1 KGHSH, CDR2 LQKENI. The CDR3 nucleotides are TGTGCCAGCTCACCCGTCCAGGAGACAGGGGCGATAGCTAACTATGGCTACACCTTC. Encoded protein: CASSPVQETGAIANYGYTF.

This clone was counted a few times. Other nucleotide sequences from this sample produce the same CDR3. The V call is TRBV30, the J call TRBJ2-7; 9 bases are shared with TRBD2. This CDR3 is built from 14 residues. Germline assignment: CDR1 GTSNPN and CDR2 SVGIG (reference sequence). V trimming: 2 bases; J trimming: 2 bases; junction bases outside the gene matches: 4. The CDR3 region is CAWSISGGTYEQYF. CDR3 coding DNA: TGTGCCTGGAGTATAAGCGGGGGGACCTACGAGCAGTACTTC.

V and J are TRBV27 and TRBJ2-5; 12 bases agree with TRBD1. The CDR3 has 17 amino acids. Per germline, CDR1 MNHEY and CDR2 SMNVEV (reference sequence). V shed 3 bases and J 4 bases; nucleotides not matched to a gene: 9. The CDR3 region is CASSFFRDRGLLETQYF. The CDR3 DNA is TGTGCCAGCAGTTTTTTCCGGGACAGGGGGCTTTTAGAGACCCAGTACTTC.

This rearrangement joins TRBV6-4 to TRBJ1-1, with unresolved D. V was cut by 0 bases and J by 5 bases, with 10 bases left in between. This CDR3 is built from 14 residues. Per germline, CDR1 MRHNA and CDR2 SNTAGT. CDR3 sequence: CASSDSSRGTEAFF. The CDR3 nucleotides read TGTGCCAGCAGTGACTCGTCTAGAGGGACTGAAGCTTTCTTT.

This sequence joins TRBV6-4 and TRBJ1-4, with TRBD1 identical over 7 bases. After removal of 6 bases from V and 7 bases from J, the junction contained 5 bases not matched to a gene. The CDR3 covers 13 residues. Looked up from germline, CDR1 is MRHNA and CDR2 is SNTAGT. The CDR3 reads CASSGQAGEKLFF. The CDR3 DNA is TGTGCCAGCAGCGGACAGGCTGGTGAAAAACTGTTTTTT.

The rearrangement links TRBV29-1 to TRBJ2-3, with 11 bases aligning to TRBD2. Per the germline V gene, CDR1 is SQVTM and CDR2 is ANQGSEA. V trimming: 3 bases; J trimming: 8 bases; junction bases outside the gene matches: 7. The CDR3 is 14 residues long. The CDR3 nucleotides are TGCAGCGTTGAGAGTAGCGGGGGGGCGGGTACGCAGTATTTT. As protein: CSVESSGGAGTQYF.

CDR3 coding DNA: TGTGCCAGCAGCCAAACGGGACAAGGCGGCAGTTCACCCCTCCACTTT. This sequence encodes CASSQTGQGGSSPLHF. The chain recombines TRBV6-6 with TRBJ1-6, with D maybe TRBD1 (6 bases). Germline V gene data show CDR1 as MNHNY and CDR2 as SVGAGI (reference sequence). Trimming removed 6 bases at V and 9 bases at J, with 21 bases between. The CDR3 runs to 16 residues.

The CDR3 DNA sequence: TGCAGCGTTGAACGGGTCATGAACACTGAAGCTTTCTTT. This encodes CSVERVMNTEAFF. The V call is TRBV29-1, the J call TRBJ1-1; D is unclear. Germline loops: CDR1 SQVTM, CDR2 ANQGSEA. With 2 bases removed from V and 0 bases from J, the gap between germline ends came to 7 bases. The CDR3 spans 13 residues.

V usage is TRBV6-6 and J usage is TRBJ1-4; D is possibly TRBD1 (5 bases). The V end was cut by 0 bases, the J end by 4 bases, with 9 bases between. The CDR3 runs to 15 residues. Germline V gene data show CDR1 as MNHNY and CDR2 as SVGAGI (reference sequence). In nucleotides, the CDR3 is TGTGCCAGCAGTTACTCAAGGGGTATTAATGAAAAACTGTTTTTT. Translation: CASSYSRGINEKLFF.

This chain connects TRBV4-3 to TRBJ2-3, with TRBD1 identical over 10 bases. CDR1 and CDR2 from the germline V gene are LGHNA and YSLEER. Trimming at V came to 5 bases and at J to 4 bases, leaving 12 bases not matched to a gene. This CDR3 region has 17 residues. CDR3 nucleotide sequence: TGCGCCAGCAGCGGAATGCCGGTGACAGGGGGCGCAGATACGCAGTATTTT. Translation gives CASSGMPVTGGADTQYF.

V usage is TRBV7-9 and J usage is TRBJ1-5; D is uncertain. Germline CDR1 SEHNR, CDR2 FQNEAQ (reference sequence). This CDR3 spans 14 amino acids. The V and J ends lost 5 bases and 7 bases respectively, with 15 bases between them. The CDR3 nucleotides are TGTGCCAGCAGCCCAGGAGGCCTTGGACAGCCCCAGCATTTT. As protein: CASSPGGLGQPQHF.